The 9 T cell receptor beta chains in this list originate from one sample, sequenced in a study of blood T cell repertoires in COVID-19. The method was immunoSEQ multiplex PCR; TCRdb's version includes in-frame clones alone and lacks a portion of them. The data show approximately 60,000 clones, roughly 80% seen once. Input material: peripheral blood. The receptors were gathered from a man between 60 and 75 years old with acute or convalescent COVID-19.

The J gene is TRBJ2-7, the V gene TRBV12-3 or TRBV12-4; tentatively, D is TRBD2 (6 bases). The CDR3 totals 13 residues. The V gene lost 4 bases and the J gene lost 6 bases, with 13 bases spanning the gap. The CDR3 here is CASSSGTLFEQYF. The CDR3 DNA follows: TGTGCCAGCAGTTCCGGGACTTTGTTCGAGCAGTACTTC.

This chain joins TRBV3-1 (or the pseudogene TRBV3-2) and TRBJ2-7; 7 bases are shared with TRBD1. V gave up 2 bases and J gave up 3 bases; unmatched junction bases: 4. CDR1 is LGHDT, CDR2 YNNKEL, per germline (reference sequence). This CDR3 has 14 residues. CDR3 amino acids: CASSQWTGFYEQYF. The CDR3, as DNA: TGTGCCAGCAGCCAATGGACAGGCTTCTACGAGCAGTACTTC.

V and J are TRBV15 and TRBJ2-1; 11 bases fit TRBD2. CDR3 length equals 19 residues. Germline values: CDR1 LNHNV, CDR2 YYDKDF (reference sequence). Unmatched junction bases numbered 10, after V lost 3 bases and J lost 0 bases. The CDR3 DNA is TGTGCCACCAGCAGGACTCTAGCGGGAGGTACCAACTCCTACAATGAGCAGTTCTTC. Translating it yields CATSRTLAGGTNSYNEQFF.

The chain uses TRBV19 and TRBJ2-2; TRBD2 might be the D (5 bases). CDR1 LNHDA and CDR2 SQIVND come from the germline V gene (reference sequence). The V gene lost 7 bases and the J gene lost 1 base, with 13 bases spanning the gap. The CDR3 contains 15 residues. The DNA of the CDR3 is TGTGCCAGTAATCGAGGGTCTTGGAACACCGGGGAGCTGTTTTTT. It codes for CASNRGSWNTGELFF.

The CDR3 sequence is CASSQDPAGGETQYF. CDR3 in DNA: TGCGCCAGCAGCCAAGATCCGGCGGGAGGGGAGACCCAGTACTTC. The chain recombines TRBV4-1 with TRBJ2-5; 9 bases are a match to TRBD2. Trimming cost V 0 bases and J 5 bases; bases outside gene matches: 4. The CDR3 has 15 amino acids. Germline V gene sequence: CDR1 MGHRA, CDR2 YSYEKL.

The chain links TRBV10-3 to TRBJ2-7, with 13 nucleotides matching TRBD2. Germline assignment: CDR1 ENHRY and CDR2 SYGVKD. The CDR3 length is 15 residues. V lost 4 bases to trimming and J lost 5 bases; unmatched junction nucleotides: 5. The CDR3 DNA reads TGTGCCATCAGTGCACTAGCGGGAGGGAGCGACGAGCAGTACTTC. As protein: CAISALAGGSDEQYF.

The genes are TRBV3-1 (or the pseudogene TRBV3-2) and TRBJ1-1; 7 bases are shared with TRBD1. Germline CDR1 is LGHDT and CDR2 is YNNKEL (reference sequence). V lost 4 bases and J lost 7; bases outside the gene matches: 12. The CDR3 totals 15 residues. The CDR3 DNA reads TGTGCCAGCAGCCTTCGGGCGGGACAGAGATTTGAAGCTTTCTTT. Its translation: CASSLRAGQRFEAFF.

The genes are TRBV2 and TRBJ1-1; 8 nucleotides align to TRBD1. Germline V gene sequence: CDR1 SNHLY, CDR2 FYNNEI. The length of the CDR3 is 15 residues. After removal of 6 bases from V and 4 bases from J, the junction contained 10 bases not matched to a gene. CDR3 protein: CASRSGQGRGTEAFF. The CDR3 region has the DNA TGTGCCAGCAGGTCCGGACAGGGACGGGGCACTGAAGCTTTCTTT.

This clone has more than one count but fewer than ten. V usage is TRBV2 and J usage is TRBJ2-3, with 8 bases matching TRBD1. In germline, CDR1 is SNHLY, CDR2 FYNNEI. Trimming at V came to 8 bases and at J to 1 base, leaving 20 bases not matched to a gene. The CDR3 has 19 residues. The CDR3 DNA follows: TGTGCCAGCGTGGGGGACCGGGACAGGTCCTTTTTTGGCACAGATACGCAGTATTTT. Amino acid sequence: CASVGDRDRSFFGTDTQYF.